The 14 T cell receptor beta chains below all came from one sample that was sequenced in a study of brain metastases from non-small cell lung cancer. The data were produced by immunoSEQ multiplex PCR, yet TCRdb's version contains in-frame clones alone and is incomplete. The table has almost 4,500 clones, around 84% seen once. Material: tumor-adjacent normal tissue. These receptor sequences come from a donor aged 40 or older with non-small cell lung cancer.

Of note for this clone: One end of the junction does not line up with germline, which may come from a read error. The J gene is TRBJ2-3, the V gene TRBV6-1, with D uncertain. The germline CDR1 and CDR2 sequences are MNHNS and SASEGT. There are 18 residues in the CDR3. CDR3 DNA sequence: TGTGTCAGCAGTGAATCAGAGATACGACGTACCTTCACAGATACGCAGTATTTT. This codes for CVSSESEIRRTFTDTQYF.

V gene TRBV7-9 combines with J gene TRBJ2-1; D unresolved. Germline CDR1 is SEHNR and CDR2 is FQNEAQ (reference sequence). V dropped 5 bases and J dropped 0 bases, with 14 bases sitting between them. The CDR3 spans 16 residues. This CDR3 reads CASSPKWASSYNEQFF. The CDR3 DNA reads as TGTGCCAGCAGCCCCAAATGGGCGAGCTCCTACAATGAGCAGTTCTTC. Combining the CDR3 with reference TRBV7-9 and TRBJ2-1 gives the whole variable domain DTGVSQNPRHKITKRGQNVTFRCDPISEHNRLYWYRQTLGQGPEFLTYFQNEAQLEKSRLLSDRFSAERPKGSFSTLEIQRTEQGDSAMYLCASSPKWASSYNEQFFGPGTRLTVL.

This chain links TRBV10-3 with TRBJ2-1, with 12 bases matching TRBD2. V dropped 2 bases and J dropped 14; count of bases not matched to a gene: 10. Germline lookup yields CDR1 ENHRY and CDR2 SYGVKD. This CDR3 contains 15 residues. CDR3 nucleotide sequence: TGTGCCATCAGTGAGGGGCTAGCGGGAGGGAATGTGAAGTTCTTC. Translation gives CAISEGLAGGNVKFF.

V usage is TRBV3-1 (or the pseudogene TRBV3-2) and J usage is TRBJ1-3, with D perhaps matching TRBD1 (5 bases). Per the germline V gene, CDR1 is LGHDT and CDR2 is YNNKEL (reference sequence). V was cut by 4 bases and J by 4 bases, with 14 bases left in between. This CDR3 contains 15 residues. The CDR3: CASSPRGGAGNTIYF. CDR3 sequence (DNA): TGTGCCAGCAGCCCCCGCGGGGGAGCAGGAAACACCATATATTTT.

V is TRBV15 and J is TRBJ1-6; no clear D gene. Trimming removed 6 bases at V and 0 bases at J, with 6 bases between. Germline CDR1 is LNHNV and CDR2 is YYDKDF (reference sequence). The CDR3 extends over 14 amino acids. The CDR3 DNA sequence: TGTGCCACCAGTAAGAGCTCCTATAATTCACCCCTCCACTTT. Protein sequence: CATSKSSYNSPLHF. Combining the CDR3 with reference TRBV15 and TRBJ1-6 gives the whole variable domain DAMVIQNPRYQVTQFGKPVTLSCSQTLNHNVMYWYQQKSSQAPKLLFHYYDKDFNNEADTPDNFQSRRPNTSFCFLDIRSPGLGDTAMYLCATSKSSYNSPLHFGNGTRLTVT.

The chain links TRBV7-9 to TRBJ1-3; TRBD1 aligns across 8 bases. CDR1 is SEHNR and CDR2 is FQNEAQ in the germline V gene (reference sequence). This CDR3 has 15 residues. Trimming cost V 0 bases and J 9 bases; bases outside gene matches: 7. The CDR3: CASSLASGGKGTIYF. The DNA for the CDR3 is TGTGCCAGCAGCTTAGCGTCAGGGGGCAAAGGCACCATATATTTT.

The rearrangement joins TRBV24-1 to TRBJ1-5; D is unresolved. Germline V lookup: CDR1 KGHDR, CDR2 SFDVKD. V dropped 4 bases and J dropped 9 bases, with 12 bases sitting between them. The CDR3 runs to 13 residues. The CDR3 spells CATSEASHTPQHF. In nucleotides, the CDR3 is TGTGCCACCAGTGAGGCCAGCCATACGCCCCAGCATTTT.

This clone came up once. The chain links TRBV19 to TRBJ2-5; TRBD1 matches at 7 bases. Germline V gene lookup returns CDR1 LNHDA and CDR2 SQIVND (reference sequence). There are 15 residues in the CDR3. J was trimmed by 1 base and V by 2 bases; bases with no gene match: 4. This chain's CDR3 is CASSITGTVQETQYF. DNA for the CDR3: TGTGCCAGTAGTATAACGGGGACAGTCCAAGAGACCCAGTACTTC.

In nucleotides, the CDR3 is TGTGCCAGCAGCTTCCGGTCGTCCACAGATACGCAGTATTTT. Its translation is CASSFRSSTDTQYF. V is TRBV7-9 and J is TRBJ2-3; D remains unclear. This CDR3 has 14 residues. The V end lost 3 bases, the J end lost 2 bases, and 9 bases lay between the germline ends. Germline lookup yields CDR1 SEHNR and CDR2 FQNEAQ (reference sequence).

This clone is a singleton in its sample. The CDR3 loop is CASSEEALPNQPQHF. DNA of the CDR3: TGTGCCAGCAGTGAAGAAGCGTTACCCAATCAGCCCCAGCATTTT. The chain has TRBV6-1 and TRBJ1-5, with D uncertain. Trimming left V 1 base short and J 3 bases short, with 10 bases between. Germline CDR1 and CDR2: MNHNS and SASEGT. The CDR3 sequence is 15 residues long.

The chain couples TRBV7-9 to TRBJ2-6, with TRBD1 matching over 8 bases. Germline assignment: CDR1 SEHNR and CDR2 FQNEAQ (reference sequence). There are 16 residues in the CDR3. J gave up 2 bases and V 0 bases, and 0 bases lay outside the gene matches. The CDR3 is CASSLATGAGANVLTF. The DNA for the CDR3 is TGTGCCAGCAGCTTAGCGACAGGGGCTGGGGCCAACGTCCTGACTTTC.

This chain connects TRBV12-1 to TRBJ1-4; the table gives TRBD1 as D, unverified against the DNA. TRBV12-1 is a listed pseudogene. The CDR3 sequence is 16 residues long. The DNA of the CDR3 is TGTGCCAGCAGCAGCACAGGGGGCCCAACTAATGAAAAACTGTTTTTT. It encodes CASSSTGGPTNEKLFF.

The chain recombines TRBV3-1 (or the pseudogene TRBV3-2) with TRBJ1-1, with 8 bases identical to TRBD1. The CDR3 contains 16 residues. Trimming removed 3 bases from V and 1 base from J; junction bases left unmatched: 7. CDR1 is LGHDT, CDR2 YNNKEL, per germline (reference sequence). DNA for the CDR3: TGTGCCAGCAGCCATGGATCCGGGACAGGGAACACTGAAGCTTTCTTT. Protein: CASSHGSGTGNTEAFF.

There are a few counts of this clone. CDR3 amino acids: CAWMEREGFDEQYF. CDR3 bases: TGTGCCTGGATGGAGCGGGAGGGCTTCGACGAGCAGTACTTC. The chain is built from TRBV30 and TRBJ2-7; TRBD2 matches 10 bases. The germline gives CDR1 GTSNPN, CDR2 SVGIG (reference sequence). V gave up 4 bases and J gave up 5 bases; unmatched junction bases: 8. CDR3 length: 14 amino acids.